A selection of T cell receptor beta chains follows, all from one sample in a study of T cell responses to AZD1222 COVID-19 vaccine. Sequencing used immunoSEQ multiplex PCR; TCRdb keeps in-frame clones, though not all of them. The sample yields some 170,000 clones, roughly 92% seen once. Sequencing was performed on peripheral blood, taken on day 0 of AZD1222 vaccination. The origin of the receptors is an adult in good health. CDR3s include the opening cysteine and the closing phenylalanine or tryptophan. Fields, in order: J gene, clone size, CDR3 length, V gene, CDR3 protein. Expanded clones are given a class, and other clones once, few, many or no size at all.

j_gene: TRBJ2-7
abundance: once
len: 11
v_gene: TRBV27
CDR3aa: CASSSGYEQYF

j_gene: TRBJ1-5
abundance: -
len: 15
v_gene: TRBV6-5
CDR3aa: CASSAGTDSNQPQHF

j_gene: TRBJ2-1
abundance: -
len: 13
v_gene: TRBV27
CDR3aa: CASSSGAYNEQFF

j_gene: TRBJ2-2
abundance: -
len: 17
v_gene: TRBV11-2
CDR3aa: CAAGRLGSGSNTGELFF

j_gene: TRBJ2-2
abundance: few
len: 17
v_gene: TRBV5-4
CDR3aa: CASSLMSGIIGTGELFF

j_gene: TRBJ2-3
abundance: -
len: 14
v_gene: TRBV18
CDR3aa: CASSPFSGTDTQYF

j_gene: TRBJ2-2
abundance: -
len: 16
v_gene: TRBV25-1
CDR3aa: CASTQNRGGDTGELFF

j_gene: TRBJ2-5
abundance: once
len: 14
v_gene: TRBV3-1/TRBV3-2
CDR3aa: CASSQAYLPETQYF

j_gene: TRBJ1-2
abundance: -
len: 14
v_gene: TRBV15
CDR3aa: CATSRPGELMRYTF

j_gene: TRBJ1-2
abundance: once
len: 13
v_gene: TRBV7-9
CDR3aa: CATNPGDRGGYTF

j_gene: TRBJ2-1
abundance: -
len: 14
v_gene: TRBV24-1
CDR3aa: CATSDSSGTGGQFF

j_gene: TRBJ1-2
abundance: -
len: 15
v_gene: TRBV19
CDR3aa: CASSITVGRGYGYTF

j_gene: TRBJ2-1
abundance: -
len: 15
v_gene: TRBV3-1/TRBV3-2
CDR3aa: CASSPFDRVGNEQFF

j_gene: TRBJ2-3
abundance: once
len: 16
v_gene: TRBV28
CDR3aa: CASSSFGTSGRDTQYF

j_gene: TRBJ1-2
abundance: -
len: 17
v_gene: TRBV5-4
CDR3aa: CASSLAGLGTKAYGYTF

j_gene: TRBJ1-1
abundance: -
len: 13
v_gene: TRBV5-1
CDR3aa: CASSNGGANEAFF

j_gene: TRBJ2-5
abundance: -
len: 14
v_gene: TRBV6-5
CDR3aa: CASSSLIAGETQYF

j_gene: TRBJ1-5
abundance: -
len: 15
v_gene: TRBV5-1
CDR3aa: CASSLGGVVNQPQHF

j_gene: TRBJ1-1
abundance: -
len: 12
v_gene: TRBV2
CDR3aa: CASSQGVGEAFF

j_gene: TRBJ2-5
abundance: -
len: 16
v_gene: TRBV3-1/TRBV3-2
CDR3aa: CATEWSSGRAGGTQYF

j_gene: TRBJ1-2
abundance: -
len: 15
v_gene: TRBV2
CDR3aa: CASSEPTGLSEGYTF

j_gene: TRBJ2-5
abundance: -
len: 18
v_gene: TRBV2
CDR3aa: CASSEGYGSGRYQETQYF

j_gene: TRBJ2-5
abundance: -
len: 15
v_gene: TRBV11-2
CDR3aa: CASSFGPASQETQYF

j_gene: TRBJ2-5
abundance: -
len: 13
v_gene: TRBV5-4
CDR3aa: CASSLPGAETQYF

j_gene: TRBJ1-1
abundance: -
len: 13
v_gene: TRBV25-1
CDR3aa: CASSKGVGTEAFF

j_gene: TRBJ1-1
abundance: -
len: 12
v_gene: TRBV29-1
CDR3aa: CSGDAMNTEAFF

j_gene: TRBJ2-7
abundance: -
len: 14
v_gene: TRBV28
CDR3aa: CASRLAGGSYEQYF

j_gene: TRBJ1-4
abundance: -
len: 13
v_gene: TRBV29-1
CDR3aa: CSVRGQPNEKLFF

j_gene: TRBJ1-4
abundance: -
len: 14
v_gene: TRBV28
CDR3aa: CASSYRGPNEKLFF

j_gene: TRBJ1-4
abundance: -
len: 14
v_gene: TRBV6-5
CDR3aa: CASKGTGPGEKLFF

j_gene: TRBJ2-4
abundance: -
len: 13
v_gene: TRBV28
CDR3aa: CASTPTGRDIQYF

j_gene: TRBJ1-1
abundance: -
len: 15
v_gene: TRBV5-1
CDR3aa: CASSSATFMNTEAFF

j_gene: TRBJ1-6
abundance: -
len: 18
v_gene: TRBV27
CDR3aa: CASSPNSGEGSYNSPLHF

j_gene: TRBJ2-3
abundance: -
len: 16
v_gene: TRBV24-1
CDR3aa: CATSDGTHSMTDTQYF

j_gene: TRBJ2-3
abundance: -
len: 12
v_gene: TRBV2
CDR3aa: CASRLAGGPQYF

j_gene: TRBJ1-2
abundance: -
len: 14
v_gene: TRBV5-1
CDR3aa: CASSSSSQGYGYTF

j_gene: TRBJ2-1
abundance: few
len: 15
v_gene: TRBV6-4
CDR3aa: CASSKLAGEMNEQFF

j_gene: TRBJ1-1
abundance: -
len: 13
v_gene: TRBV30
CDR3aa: CAWSQQGNTEAFF

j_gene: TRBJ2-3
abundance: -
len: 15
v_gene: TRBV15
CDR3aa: CATSDWDLGTDTQYF

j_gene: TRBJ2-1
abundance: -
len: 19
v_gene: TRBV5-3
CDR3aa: CARKGTSGRSKPEYNEQFF

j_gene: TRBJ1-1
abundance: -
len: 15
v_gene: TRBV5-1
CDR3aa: CASSQMGQTNTEAFF

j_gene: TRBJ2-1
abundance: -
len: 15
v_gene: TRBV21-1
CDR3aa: CASSDGQGAVNEQFF

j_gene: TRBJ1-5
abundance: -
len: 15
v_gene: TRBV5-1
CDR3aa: CASSWGDQGNQPQHF

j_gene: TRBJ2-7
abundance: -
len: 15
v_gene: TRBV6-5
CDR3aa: CASRVGLAGPLEQYF

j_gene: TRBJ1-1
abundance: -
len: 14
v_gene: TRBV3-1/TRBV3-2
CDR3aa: CASRLGQGGAEAFF

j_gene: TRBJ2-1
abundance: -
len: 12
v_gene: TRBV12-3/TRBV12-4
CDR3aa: CASRSTGTFQFF

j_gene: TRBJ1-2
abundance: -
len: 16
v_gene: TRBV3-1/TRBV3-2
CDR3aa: CASSQGLRGGGGGYTF

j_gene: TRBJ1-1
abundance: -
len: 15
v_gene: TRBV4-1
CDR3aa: CASSQVFSGQYEAFF

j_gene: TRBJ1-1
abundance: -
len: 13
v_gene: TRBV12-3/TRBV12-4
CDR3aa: CASSLRAGGEAFF

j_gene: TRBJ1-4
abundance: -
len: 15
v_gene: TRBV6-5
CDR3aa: CASSYSGQGYEKLFF

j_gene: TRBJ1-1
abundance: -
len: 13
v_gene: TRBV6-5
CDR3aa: CASRVEGGREAFF

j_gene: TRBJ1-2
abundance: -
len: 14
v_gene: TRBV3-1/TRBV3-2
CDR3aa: CASSSGTPNEGYTF

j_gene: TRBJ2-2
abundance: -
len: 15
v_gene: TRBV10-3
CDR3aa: CAIRETSGSPGELFF

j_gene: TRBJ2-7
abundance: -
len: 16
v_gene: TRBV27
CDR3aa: CASTPSAGHRTVEQYF

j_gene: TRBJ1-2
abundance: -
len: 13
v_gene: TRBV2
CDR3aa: CASIGGQGYGYTF

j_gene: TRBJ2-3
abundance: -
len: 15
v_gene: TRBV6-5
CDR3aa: CASSYSLTSTDTQYF

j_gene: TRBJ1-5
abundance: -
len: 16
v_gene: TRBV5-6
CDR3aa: CASSSYSLHSNQPQHF

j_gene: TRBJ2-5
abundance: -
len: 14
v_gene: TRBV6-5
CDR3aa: CAISSGGGGETQYF

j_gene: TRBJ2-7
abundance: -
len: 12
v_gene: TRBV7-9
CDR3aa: CASSLNSYEQYF

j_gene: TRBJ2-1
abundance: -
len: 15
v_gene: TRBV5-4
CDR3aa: CASSKDAFSYNEQFF